Described below is a single TCR beta chain sequence and its context. Its antigen remains undetermined. Base-call qualities are not available, and no considerably larger clone is one nucleotide away. The immunoSEQ Assay, a bias-controlled multiplex PCR, was used to amplify TCRbeta CDR3 regions from genomic DNA. As for the original processing: Within the assay, amplification of reference gene primers was used to estimate how many nucleated cells each sample contained. To quantify the absolute abundance of each unique TCRbeta CDR3 rearrangement, sequence reads were collapsed and filtered. For each sample, productive Simpson clonality was calculated by taking the square root of Simpson's diversity index across productive rearrangements. TCRdb retrieved this table from immuneACCESS and kept in-frame rearrangements only. Not all clones are present; in checked studies, unresolved V genes account for under half, and no reason is known for the remainder. V and J calls and clone size come straight from that table; D and trimming were deduced from the DNA. Recorded for this sample are around 200,000 clones; about 83% of them occurred a single time. Less than 3.5% of the sample rests with the top ten.

From cysteine to phenylalanine, the CDR3 is 13 amino acids long. Only the CDR3 portion is preserved as DNA: 39 bases, with reading frame beginning at the first base. CDR1 and CDR2 are drawn from the germline V gene: SQVTM, ANQGSEA. At the junction V is shortened by 1 base and J by 7 bases, with 11 bases in between. The data were taken from a study of blood T cell repertoires in COVID-19 (dated by TCRdb to 2020 to 2022). Some background on the complete study: Samples covering the acute and convalescent phases of COVID-19 were provided by collaborators in the United States, Italy and Spain. The sample metadata nearly always contained a de-identified subject ID, COVID-19 status, age in years and sex. The samples were drawn from two sources: the first 160 participants of the ongoing ImmuneRACE study, and fewer than 1,500 subjects contributed by 6 global collaborators. Where HLA class I and class II types were available, the types were taken from metadata supplied by the sample provider, not from assay-based typing. The repertoires were released in a freely available public database meant as a resource for research on the immune response to SARS-CoV-2. The prospective study material was composed of cDNA or gDNA derived from T cells, B-cell-depleted T cells, or PBMCs. Subjects who had been exposed to COVID-19, were actively infected with it, or had recovered from it provided the deeply sampled blood TCRbeta repertoires that made up the dataset. On the study overall, not on this receptor specifically: How much clinical and demographic metadata was included differed by source and by participant, and the metadata was provided uncurated.

Whole blood was collected in K2EDTA tubes by collaborating institutions according to the institutions' own protocols. For TCRbeta analysis, collaborators shipped samples in one of three forms: frozen whole blood, isolated PBMCs, or DNA extracted from either of those sample types. The TCR comes from a man over 45 with active or convalescent COVID-19. Specimen: peripheral blood. Here the chain combines TRBV29-1 and TRBJ2-1, with a weak D call of TRBD2 (5 bases match). CDR3 sequence: CSVEGVGRNEQFF. Here is the DNA: TGCAGCGTTGAAGGCGTGGGGAGAAATGAGCAGTTCTTC.